This passage covers 21 T cell receptor beta chains from one sample sequenced in a study of somatic mutations in cytotoxic T cells in rheumatoid arthritis. This table comes from immunoSEQ multiplex PCR, and its TCRdb copy is limited to in-frame clones, with some not included. Altogether 12,000 to 15,000 clones are present, about three quarters being singletons, with the ten largest covering under 8%. Input material: CD8+ T cells sorted from blood. Receptors originate from an adult with rheumatoid arthritis.

A few counts support this clone. The V and J genes are TRBV10-1 and TRBJ2-7, with 8 bases aligning to TRBD1. The CDR3 is 14 residues long. Trimming at V came to 6 bases and at J to 4 bases, leaving 8 bases not matched to a gene. CDR1 WNHNN and CDR2 SYGVQD come from the germline V gene (reference sequence). For the CDR3, the DNA is TGCGCCAGCAGCTACGGACAGGGATCGTACGAGCAGTACTTC. Its translation: CASSYGQGSYEQYF.

The chain joins TRBV19 to TRBJ1-2, with 7 bases matching TRBD1. This CDR3 contains 14 residues. J was trimmed by 4 bases and V by 5 bases; bases with no gene match: 7. CDR1 LNHDA and CDR2 SQIVND come from the germline V gene (reference sequence). CDR3 nucleotides: TGTGCCAGTAGTCTGCCGGGACAGATCTATGGCTACACCTTC. This encodes CASSLPGQIYGYTF.

Only a few counts were recorded for this clone. The V call is TRBV16, the J call TRBJ1-1, with D tentatively TRBD1 (5 bases). This CDR3 region has 11 residues. V lost 6 bases and J 8 bases, leaving 10 bases between the germline ends. Germline V gene sequence: CDR1 KGHSY, CDR2 FQNENV. The CDR3: CASSPKGEAFF. The CDR3 nucleotides read TGTGCCAGCAGTCCCAAGGGGGAAGCTTTCTTT.

A few counts support this clone. The chain is built from TRBV7-9 and TRBJ1-2, with 7 bases that match TRBD1. Germline CDR1 SEHNR, CDR2 FQNEAQ (reference sequence). J gave up 6 bases and V 1 base, and 11 bases lay outside the gene matches. The CDR3 is made up of 16 amino acids. CDR3 in amino acids: CASSLGVGGSQDGYTF. The CDR3 DNA sequence: TGTGCCAGCAGCTTAGGGGTAGGGGGCTCCCAAGATGGCTACACCTTC.

The CDR3 bases are TGTGCCAGTAGTATGTCGGGGTATGAGCAGTTCTTC. As protein: CASSMSGYEQFF. The chain links TRBV19 to TRBJ2-1, with D possibly TRBD2 on 5 matching bases. The CDR3 runs to 12 residues. The germline V and J ends were trimmed by 3 bases and 8 bases, with 8 bases remaining between them. Germline CDR1 and CDR2: LNHDA and SQIVND (reference sequence). The full variable domain, its missing parts supplied by reference TRBV19 and TRBJ2-1, is DGGITQSPKYLFRKEGQNVTLSCEQNLNHDAMYWYRQDPGQGLRLIYYSQIVNDFQKGDIAEGYSVSREKKESFPLTVTSAQKNPTAFYLCASSMSGYEQFFGPGTRLTVL.

This clone was observed a few times. This chain connects TRBV6-5 to TRBJ2-5, with TRBD2 matching 7 bases. Germline CDR1 is MNHEY and CDR2 is SVGAGI. J lost 2 bases, V lost 7 bases, and 10 bases had no gene match. The CDR3 consists of 15 residues. The CDR3 coding sequence is TGTGCCAGCACTACTTACGGGGGACTACAAGAGACCCAGTACTTC. This sequence encodes CASTTYGGLQETQYF.

The gene calls are TRBV2 and TRBJ2-7; possible D gene TRBD1, 5 bases. CDR3 size: 13 residues. Germline V gives CDR1 SNHLY, CDR2 FYNNEI. V shed 6 bases and J shed 4 bases, with 13 bases lying between them. CDR3 protein: CASRRKSGYEQYF. The CDR3 DNA follows: TGTGCCAGCAGGAGGAAGTCAGGGTACGAGCAGTACTTC.

In this sample, this clone turned up a few times. J is TRBJ1-2 and V is TRBV7-9, with D possibly TRBD1 on 5 matching bases. Germline loops: CDR1 SEHNR, CDR2 FQNEAQ (reference sequence). CDR3 size: 17 residues. Trimming removed 2 bases from V and 6 bases from J, with 22 bases in between. The CDR3 is CASSLSGVAGSENGYTF. The CDR3 region has the DNA TGTGCCAGCAGCTTATCAGGTGTTGCAGGGTCGGAAAATGGCTACACCTTC.

V gene TRBV20-1 combines with J gene TRBJ2-1; D ambiguous. Looked up from germline, CDR1 is DFQATT and CDR2 is SNEGSKA (reference sequence). This CDR3 contains 10 residues. V lost 8 bases, J lost 7 bases, and 9 bases lay in between. CDR3 nucleotide sequence: TGCAGTCTTTCCCGAAATGAGCAGTTCTTC. Its protein is CSLSRNEQFF.

This chain joins TRBV5-1 and TRBJ1-2; possibly TRBD1 for D (5 bases). Trimming took off 1 base at V and 4 bases at J, with 14 bases between the two ends. CDR3 length: 15 amino acids. Germline assignment: CDR1 SGHRS and CDR2 YFSETQ. CDR3 amino acids: CASSLIGARGYGYTF. CDR3 DNA sequence: TGCGCCAGCAGCTTGATCGGGGCCCGAGGCTATGGCTACACCTTC.

V usage is TRBV15 and J usage is TRBJ2-7, with D unclear. CDR3 length: 14 amino acids. Germline values: CDR1 LNHNV, CDR2 YYDKDF (reference sequence). V shed 3 bases and J shed 2 bases, with 11 bases lying between them. The CDR3 is CATSRERGTYEQYF. The CDR3 coding sequence is TGTGCCACCAGCAGGGAGAGAGGCACCTACGAGCAGTACTTC.

The chain employs TRBV14 and TRBJ1-1; D remains unclear. The V gene lost 2 bases and the J gene lost 0 bases, with 7 bases spanning the gap. CDR1 and CDR2 (germline): SGHDN, FVKESK. CDR3 length equals 14 residues. CDR3 residues: CASSQLPLNTEAFF. CDR3 nucleotides: TGTGCCAGCAGCCAATTACCTTTGAACACTGAAGCTTTCTTT.

The rearrangement links TRBV4-1 to TRBJ1-1; 8 nucleotides align to TRBD1. CDR3 length equals 14 residues. After removal of 4 bases from V and 5 bases from J, the junction contained 6 bases not matched to a gene. Germline assignment: CDR1 MGHRA and CDR2 YSYEKL. The CDR3 loop reads CASSLTGGSTEAFF. CDR3 nucleotide sequence: TGCGCCAGCAGCCTTACAGGGGGAAGTACTGAAGCTTTCTTT.

J is TRBJ2-7 and V is TRBV30, with D tentatively TRBD1 or TRBD2 (7 bases each). This CDR3 is built from 14 residues. V lost 3 bases to trimming and J lost 5 bases, with 17 bases between them. Germline lookup yields CDR1 GTSNPN and CDR2 SVGIG (reference sequence). The CDR3 reads CAWSPGRGLDEQYF. The CDR3 DNA follows: TGTGCCTGGAGCCCAGGGAGGGGGCTTGACGAGCAGTACTTC.

This chain uses TRBV7-9 with TRBJ2-3; no reliable D call. The CDR3 spans 13 residues. The germline gives CDR1 SEHNR, CDR2 FQNEAQ (reference sequence). V dropped 1 base and J dropped 7 bases, with 9 bases sitting between them. The CDR3 DNA follows: TGTGCCAGCAGCTTAGTTAGGGAAAATACGCAGTATTTT. It is translated as CASSLVRENTQYF. Complete variable domain (other parts from reference TRBV7-9 and TRBJ2-3): DTGVSQNPRHKITKRGQNVTFRCDPISEHNRLYWYRQTLGQGPEFLTYFQNEAQLEKSRLLSDRFSAERPKGSFSTLEIQRTEQGDSAMYLCASSLVRENTQYFGPGTRLTVL.

This chain uses TRBV27 with TRBJ2-3; D is unclear. Germline CDR1 is MNHEY and CDR2 is SMNVEV (reference sequence). This CDR3 contains 15 residues. V shed 4 bases and J shed 1 base, with 12 bases lying between them. CDR3 sequence: CASSSPPGGTDTQYF. The CDR3 DNA reads TGTGCCAGCAGTTCCCCCCCTGGGGGCACAGATACGCAGTATTTT.

The sample holds one count of this clone. The chain employs TRBV28 and TRBJ2-2; D ambiguous. CDR1 and CDR2 from the germline V gene are MDHEN and SYDVKM. CDR3 length: 14 amino acids. Deletions cut 4 bases from V and 1 base from J, with 7 bases between. The CDR3 sequence is CASSSRLNTGELFF. Written as DNA, the CDR3 is TGTGCCAGCAGTTCTCGGCTGAACACCGGGGAGCTGTTTTTT.

The chain has TRBV10-3 and TRBJ2-7; a possible D gene is TRBD2 (5 bases). The ends were cut back, 10 bases at V and 3 bases at J, with 7 bases in the middle. The CDR3 sequence is 10 residues long. Germline CDR1 ENHRY, CDR2 SYGVKD. This chain's CDR3 is CATRDYEQYF. The CDR3 nucleotides read TGTGCCACCCGGGACTACGAGCAGTACTTC.

This clone was counted only a few times. V is TRBV4-1 and J is TRBJ1-1; possibly TRBD1 for D (6 bases). Looked up from germline, CDR1 is MGHRA and CDR2 is YSYEKL. V dropped 4 bases and J dropped 1 base, with 16 bases sitting between them. There are 16 residues in the CDR3. DNA of the CDR3: TGCGCCAGCAGCCTGGTCTGGGGGCAGGGGAACACTGAAGCTTTCTTT. Amino acids: CASSLVWGQGNTEAFF.

The chain recombines TRBV5-6 with TRBJ2-1, with D perhaps matching TRBD1 (6 bases). Germline V gene lookup returns CDR1 SGHDT and CDR2 YYEEEE. The CDR3 totals 16 residues. Trimming cost V 0 bases and J 8 bases, with 18 bases left between them. DNA of the CDR3: TGTGCCAGCAGCTTGGGTTTCAGAGCTGGGGGCGATGAGCAGTTCTTC. It codes for CASSLGFRAGGDEQFF.

The chain is built from TRBV28 and TRBJ1-2; 7 nucleotides line up with TRBD1. This CDR3 region has 15 residues. Germline V gives CDR1 MDHEN, CDR2 SYDVKM. The J segment lost 4 bases and the V segment lost 4 bases, leaving 9 bases of the junction unmatched. CDR3 sequence (DNA): TGTGCCAGCAGTTCCGGGACAGCGTCTATCTATGGCTACACCTTC. It codes for CASSSGTASIYGYTF.